These T cell receptor beta chains were read from a single sample in a study of blood T cell repertoires in COVID-19. Clones were read by immunoSEQ multiplex PCR, and TCRdb kept only the in-frame ones, dropping some. The data contain some 320,000 clones, 85% to 95% of them singletons. Input material: PBMCs or T cells enriched from blood (not recorded which). All receptors derive from a young woman who had been exposed to COVID-19. The CDR3 runs from the conserved cysteine through the conserved F or W. Each record gives: D gene, J gene, clone size, V gene, CDR3 DNA, CDR3 protein. The D gene is left open where the match is weak. Expanded clones get a size class; other rows say once, few or many, or leave the size out.

NA	TRBJ2-1	NA	TRBV15	TGTGCCACCAGCAGAGGGGGGGACTCGAATGAGCAGTTCTTC	CATSRGGDSNEQFF
TRBD1	TRBJ1-2	NA	TRBV6-1	TGTGCCAGCAGTGAATTGGGACAGGGTTGGTATGGCTACACCTTC	CASSELGQGWYGYTF
TRBD1	TRBJ2-7	NA	TRBV4-1	TGCGCCAGCAGCGTCGGCGGGACAGGGACCTCCTACGAGCAGTACTTC	CASSVGGTGTSYEQYF
TRBD1	TRBJ1-2	NA	TRBV27	TGTGCCAGCAGTAGACAGGGGGCAGGCTATGGCTACACCTTC	CASSRQGAGYGYTF
TRBD1	TRBJ1-2	NA	TRBV5-4	TGTGCCAGCAGCATACCGGGACAGGGGGGCGATGGCTACACCTTC	CASSIPGQGGDGYTF
TRBD2	TRBJ2-3	once	TRBV5-1	TGCGCCAGCAGCTTGGGACTAGCCACAGATACGCAGTATTTT	CASSLGLATDTQYF
NA	TRBJ2-3	NA	TRBV10-3	TGTGCCATCAGTGAGGAGCAGCGGGATACGCAGTATTTT	CAISEEQRDTQYF
TRBD1	TRBJ1-5	NA	TRBV2	TGTGCCAGCAGTAGGACAGGCCTCAATCAGCCCCAGCATTTT	CASSRTGLNQPQHF
TRBD1	TRBJ2-7	NA	TRBV7-9	TGTGCCAGCAGCAGACGGGACAGGGACAATACTTTCTACGAGCAGTACTTC	CASSRRDRDNTFYEQYF
NA	TRBJ1-1	NA	TRBV12-5	TGTGCTAGTGCAGTGGTTAGGGGGACTGAAGCTTTCTTT	CASAVVRGTEAFF
NA	TRBJ1-1	NA	TRBV7-3	TGTGCCAGCAGCCCCCCACCAGGGGACACTGAAGCTTTCTTT	CASSPPPGDTEAFF
NA	TRBJ2-1	NA	TRBV28	TGTGCCAGCCAGGCGGCCCGGGGGACCTACAATGAGCAGTTCTTC	CASQAARGTYNEQFF
NA	TRBJ1-1	NA	TRBV13	TGTGCCAGCAGCTTATTTTCAGGGGAATCTGAAGCTTTCTTT	CASSLFSGESEAFF
NA	TRBJ2-3	NA	TRBV25-1	TGTGCCAGCAGTGAATTTGATTACCGGGGATGGGGAGATACGCAGTATTTT	CASSEFDYRGWGDTQYF
TRBD2	TRBJ2-1	NA	TRBV7-3	TGTGCCAGCAGCAGACTAGCGGGGGCCCAGCAGTTCTTC	CASSRLAGAQQFF
TRBD1	TRBJ1-3	NA	TRBV3-1/TRBV3-2	TGTGCCAGCAGCTCTCGGGACAGGGGAAACACCATATATTTT	CASSSRDRGNTIYF
TRBD2	TRBJ2-7	NA	TRBV9	TGTGCCAGCAGCGCCGCTCCCCTAGTTCCCGGGACTATCTACGAGCAGTACTTC	CASSAAPLVPGTIYEQYF
NA	TRBJ2-5	NA	TRBV7-9	TGTGCCAGCAGCTTAGAGGGGCGGATCCAAGAGACCCAGTACTTC	CASSLEGRIQETQYF
NA	TRBJ1-1	NA	TRBV11-2	TGTGCCAGCAGCTTAGATGTCGGGTCCACTGAAGCTTTCTTT	CASSLDVGSTEAFF
TRBD1	TRBJ2-7	NA	TRBV29-1	TGCAGCGTTGAAGGGGACAGAGAAAAGGCCTACGAGCAGTACTTC	CSVEGDREKAYEQYF
TRBD1	TRBJ1-2	NA	TRBV5-4	TGTGCCAGCAGGCCCCGGGACAGGGGGGCGGTAGGCTACACCTTC	CASRPRDRGAVGYTF
TRBD2	TRBJ2-3	NA	TRBV28	TGTGCCAGCAGTTTTCCGAGGACTAGGGCGATATCCACAGATACGCAGTATTTT	CASSFPRTRAISTDTQYF
TRBD2	TRBJ2-1	NA	TRBV7-8	TGTGCCAGCAGCTCCGGGACTAGCGTTTACAATGAGCAGTTCTTC	CASSSGTSVYNEQFF
NA	TRBJ1-2	NA	TRBV19	TGTGCCAGTAACCCTTACAGGGACTATGGCTACACCTTC	CASNPYRDYGYTF
NA	TRBJ1-2	few	TRBV7-2	TGTGCCAGCAGCTTAGATCGGGGGAGCTATGGCTACACCTTC	CASSLDRGSYGYTF
TRBD2	TRBJ2-1	NA	TRBV5-1	TGCGCCAGCAGCTTGGGGAGACTAGCGGCCGATGAGCAGTTCTTC	CASSLGRLAADEQFF
TRBD1	TRBJ1-5	NA	TRBV2	TGTGCCAGCAGCCGGGACAGTGGTCAGCCCCAGCATTTT	CASSRDSGQPQHF
TRBD2	TRBJ2-1	NA	TRBV11-3	TGTGCCAGCAGCTTAGAATCAGCGGGGAATGAGCAGTTCTTC	CASSLESAGNEQFF
NA	TRBJ1-2	NA	TRBV4-1	TGCGCCAGCAGCCAAGATCCCGAACTCTATGGCTACACCTTC	CASSQDPELYGYTF
NA	TRBJ2-1	NA	TRBV4-3	TGCGCCAGCAGCCAAGCTCCCGGGACAAACTACAATGAGCAGTTCTTC	CASSQAPGTNYNEQFF
TRBD2	TRBJ2-3	NA	TRBV9	TGTGCCAGCAGCCCTTCCGGGACTAGCGCCCCGGATACGCAGTATTTT	CASSPSGTSAPDTQYF
NA	TRBJ1-5	NA	TRBV19	TGTGCCAGTACCCAGGGTGGAGAGCAGCCCCAGCATTTT	CASTQGGEQPQHF
NA	TRBJ2-1	NA	TRBV27	TGTGCCAGCAGCCCTTGGGTGGCAGGTGAGCAGTTCTTC	CASSPWVAGEQFF
NA	TRBJ2-3	NA	TRBV7-2	TGTGCCAGCAGCTCTATCAGACACCGCCTTTCAGATACGCAGTATTTT	CASSSIRHRLSDTQYF
TRBD1	TRBJ2-3	NA	TRBV4-1	TGCGCCAGCAGCCAAGACTCCGGGACAGGGGCCATAGATACGCAGTATTTT	CASSQDSGTGAIDTQYF
TRBD1	TRBJ1-6	NA	TRBV19	TGTGCCAGTAGTATTGACAGGGGAGGGAATTCACCCCTCCACTTT	CASSIDRGGNSPLHF
NA	TRBJ1-1	NA	TRBV28	TGTGCCAGCAGCCAATTAACAGTGAACACTGAAGCTTTCTTT	CASSQLTVNTEAFF
NA	TRBJ2-1	NA	TRBV12-5	TGTGCTAGTGGTTTCCAATCTGGACTCCCGACGGACAATGAGCAGTTCTTC	CASGFQSGLPTDNEQFF
NA	TRBJ2-5	NA	TRBV13	TGTGCCAGCAGCCCCCCGGGGGTGTACCAAGAGACCCAGTACTTC	CASSPPGVYQETQYF
TRBD2	TRBJ2-2	NA	TRBV6-8	TGTGCCAGCAGCCTACTAGCGGGGGCGGACTCGGGCGGGGAGCTGTTTTTT	CASSLLAGADSGGELFF
TRBD1	TRBJ2-3	NA	TRBV11-2	TGTGCCAGCAGCTGGGGACAGGGAACCACAGATACGCAGTATTTT	CASSWGQGTTDTQYF
TRBD1	TRBJ1-2	NA	TRBV7-9	TGTGCCAGCAGCTTAGACAGGGGGCAATCCTATGGCTACACCTTC	CASSLDRGQSYGYTF
TRBD1	TRBJ2-1	NA	TRBV7-6	TGTGCCAGCAGCTTGACAGGGTCGAATAAAAACAATGAGCAGTTCTTC	CASSLTGSNKNNEQFF
TRBD1	TRBJ2-7	NA	TRBV19	TGTGCCACCACACCACCGGGACAGCCCTCCCACGAGCAGTACTTC	CATTPPGQPSHEQYF
NA	TRBJ1-1	NA	TRBV7-3	TGTGCCAGCAGCTTACACGGGTTAGGCTTGAACACTGAAGCTTTCTTT	CASSLHGLGLNTEAFF
NA	TRBJ2-2	NA	TRBV24-1	TGTGCCACCAGTGTGGAGAGGGGGACCGGGGAGCTGTTTTTT	CATSVERGTGELFF
NA	TRBJ1-2	NA	TRBV27	TGTGCCAGCAGTTCCAGGCAGGGGATAGGGAATGGCTACACCTTC	CASSSRQGIGNGYTF
NA	TRBJ1-1	once	TRBV5-1	TGCGCCAGCAGCTTGCGGGTCGAAAGGGGGATTGAAGCTTTCTTT	CASSLRVERGIEAFF
TRBD1	TRBJ1-1	NA	TRBV18	TGTGCCAGCCGGACAGGGACGAGCCGCACTGAAGCTTTCTTT	CASRTGTSRTEAFF
NA	TRBJ1-6	NA	TRBV6-5	TGTGCCAGCAGTTCCCGCGATTCACCCCTCCACTTT	CASSSRDSPLHF
TRBD1	TRBJ2-7	NA	TRBV6-5	TGTGCCAGCAGACGCCTAGGGGGACAGACCGACGAGCAGTACTTC	CASRRLGGQTDEQYF
TRBD1	TRBJ1-2	NA	TRBV15	TGTGCCACCAGCATTGACAGGGTTAACTATGGCTACACCTTC	CATSIDRVNYGYTF
NA	TRBJ2-6	NA	TRBV5-1	TGCGCCAGCAATTGGGCGACAGCAAACTCTGGGGCCAACGTCCTGACTTTC	CASNWATANSGANVLTF
NA	TRBJ1-2	NA	TRBV18	TGTGCCAGCTCACCACCCGCAGGGTCATATGGCTACACCTTC	CASSPPAGSYGYTF
NA	TRBJ2-7	NA	TRBV12-3/TRBV12-4	TGTGCCAGCAGTTTAGGGAGAACTAGCTCCTCAGCGTTC	CASSLGRTSSSAF
TRBD1	TRBJ2-7	NA	TRBV13	TGTGCCAGCAGCTCGGGGACAGGCGCAACCTACGAGCAGTACTTC	CASSSGTGATYEQYF
TRBD1	TRBJ1-4	NA	TRBV7-9	TGTGCCAGCAGCTCAACCGGGACAGGGGGGATTAATGAAAAACTGTTTTTT	CASSSTGTGGINEKLFF
NA	TRBJ2-5	NA	TRBV11-3	TGTGCCAGCAGCTTACAGGGTGGAAAGACCCAGTACTTC	CASSLQGGKTQYF
NA	TRBJ1-1	NA	TRBV6-1	TGTGCCAGCAGTGAGAGGTGGGGGGGCACTGAAGCTTTCTTT	CASSERWGGTEAFF
TRBD2	TRBJ2-7	NA	TRBV19	TGTGCCAGTAGTTCTCCGGGACTAGCGGGGTCCTACGAGCAGTACTTC	CASSSPGLAGSYEQYF